This T cell receptor beta chain was profiled in a study of CXCR3-negative and CXCR3-positive naive CD8 T cells. Naive cells were sorted as CD45RO-, CCR7+, CD27+ and CD95-. The libraries of TRB cDNA were constructed through 5' RACE using UMI labels. Following a re-call of the 5' RACE reads, TCRdb has one entry per CDR3 protein and lacks DNA. Its table records 75,000 or so distinct CDR3 sequences. Per the germline V gene, CDR1 is SQVTM and CDR2 is ANQGSEA. This CDR3 is 12 amino acids long. Sequenced: naive CXCR3- CD8+ T cells from blood. The sample's subset: CD45RO-CCR7+CD27+CD95- naive CD8+ T cells lacking CXCR3 (TNR3-). This receptor was identified in a human donor in good health. Some clones in this sample may be carry-over from other donors' samples. J is TRBJ1-1 and V is TRBV29-1. The CDR3 loop is CSVIGLNTEAFF.